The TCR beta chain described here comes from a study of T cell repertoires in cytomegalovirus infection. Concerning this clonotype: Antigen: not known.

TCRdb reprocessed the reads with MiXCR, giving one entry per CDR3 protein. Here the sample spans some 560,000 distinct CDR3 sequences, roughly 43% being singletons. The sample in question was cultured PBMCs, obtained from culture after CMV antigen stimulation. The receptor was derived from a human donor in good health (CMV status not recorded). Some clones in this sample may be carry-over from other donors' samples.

CDR3 residues: CASSLSSVHYGYTF. Written as DNA, the CDR3 is TGTGCCAGCAGTTTATCATCAGTTCACTATGGCTACACCTTC. V is TRBV28 and J is TRBJ1-2; no definite D call. In germline, CDR1 is MDHEN, CDR2 SYDVKM. Deletions cut 1 base from V and 3 bases from J, with 9 bases between. The CDR3 extends over 14 amino acids.